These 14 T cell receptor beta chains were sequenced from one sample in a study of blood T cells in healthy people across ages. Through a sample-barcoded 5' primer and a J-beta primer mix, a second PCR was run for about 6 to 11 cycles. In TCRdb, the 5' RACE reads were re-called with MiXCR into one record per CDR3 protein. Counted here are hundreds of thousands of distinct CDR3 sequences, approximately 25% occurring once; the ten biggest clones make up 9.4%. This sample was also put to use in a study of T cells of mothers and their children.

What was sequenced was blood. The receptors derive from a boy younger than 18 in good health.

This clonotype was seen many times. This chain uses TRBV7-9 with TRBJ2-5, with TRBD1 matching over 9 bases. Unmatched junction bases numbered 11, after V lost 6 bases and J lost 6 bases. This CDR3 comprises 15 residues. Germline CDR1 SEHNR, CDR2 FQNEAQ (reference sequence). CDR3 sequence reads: CASSSPGQGSKTQYF. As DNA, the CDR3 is TGTGCCAGCAGTAGTCCGGGACAGGGCTCGAAGACCCAGTACTTC.

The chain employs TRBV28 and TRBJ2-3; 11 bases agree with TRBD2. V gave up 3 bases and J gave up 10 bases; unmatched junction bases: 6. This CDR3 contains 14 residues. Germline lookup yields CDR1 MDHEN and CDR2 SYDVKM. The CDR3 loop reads CASSFSLAGGAQYF. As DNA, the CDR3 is TGTGCCAGCAGTTTTTCCTTAGCGGGAGGGGCGCAGTATTTT.

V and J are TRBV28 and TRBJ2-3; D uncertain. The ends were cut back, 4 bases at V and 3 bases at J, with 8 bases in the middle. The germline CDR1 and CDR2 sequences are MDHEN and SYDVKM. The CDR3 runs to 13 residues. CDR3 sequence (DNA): TGTGCCAGCAGTTGGGTCGATACAGATACGCAGTATTTT. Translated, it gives CASSWVDTDTQYF.

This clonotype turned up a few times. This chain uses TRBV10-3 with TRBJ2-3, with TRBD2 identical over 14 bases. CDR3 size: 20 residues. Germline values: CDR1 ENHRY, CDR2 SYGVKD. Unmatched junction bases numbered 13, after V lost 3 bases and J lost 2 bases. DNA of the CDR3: TGTGCCATCAGTGACCCGGAGGGACTAGCGGGGGCCAACCCCACAGATACGCAGTATTTT. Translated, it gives CAISDPEGLAGANPTDTQYF.

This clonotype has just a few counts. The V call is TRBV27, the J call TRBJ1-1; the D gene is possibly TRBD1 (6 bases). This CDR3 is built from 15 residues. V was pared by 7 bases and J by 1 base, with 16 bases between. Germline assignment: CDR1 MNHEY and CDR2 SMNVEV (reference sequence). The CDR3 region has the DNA TGTGCCAGCAAACCCCTGGACAGCCGGAACACTGAAGCTTTCTTT. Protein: CASKPLDSRNTEAFF.

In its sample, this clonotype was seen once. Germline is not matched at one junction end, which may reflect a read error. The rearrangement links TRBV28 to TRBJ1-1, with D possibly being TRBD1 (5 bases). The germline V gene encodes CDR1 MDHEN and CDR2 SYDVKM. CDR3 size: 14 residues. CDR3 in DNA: TGTGCCAGCAGTCGACCGGGGGAGGGATATTTTGCTTCCTTT. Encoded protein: CASSRPGEGYFASF.

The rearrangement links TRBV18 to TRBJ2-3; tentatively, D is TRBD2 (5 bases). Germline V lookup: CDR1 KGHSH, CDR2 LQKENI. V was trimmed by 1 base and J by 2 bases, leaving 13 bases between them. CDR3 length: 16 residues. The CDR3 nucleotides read TGTGCCAGCTCACCACTGGGAGCGAGAACCACAGATACGCAGTATTTT. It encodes CASSPLGARTTDTQYF.

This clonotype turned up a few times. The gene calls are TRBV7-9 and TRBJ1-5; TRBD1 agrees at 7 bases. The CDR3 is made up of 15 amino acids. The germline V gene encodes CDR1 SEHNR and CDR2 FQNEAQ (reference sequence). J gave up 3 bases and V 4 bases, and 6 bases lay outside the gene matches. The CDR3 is CASSSGQLLNQPQHF. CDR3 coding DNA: TGTGCCAGCAGCTCGGGACAGCTCCTCAATCAGCCCCAGCATTTT.

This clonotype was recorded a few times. The CDR3 loop reads CASSVASQGRETQYF. The CDR3, as DNA: TGTGCCAGCAGCGTAGCTTCGCAGGGCCGGGAGACCCAGTACTTC. The chain has TRBV9 and TRBJ2-5; TRBD1 is a possible D gene (5 bases). The CDR3 loop spans 15 amino acids. Trimming shortened V by 0 bases and J by 5 bases, and 14 bases separated the two germline ends. Looked up from germline, CDR1 is SGDLS and CDR2 is YYNGEE.

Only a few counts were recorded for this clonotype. For the CDR3, the DNA is TGTGCCAGCAGTAGCGGGGGTTCGGAGACCCAGTACTTC. This gives the protein CASSSGGSETQYF. This rearrangement joins TRBV28 to TRBJ2-5; 8 bases agree with TRBD2. V was pared by 5 bases and J by 5 bases, with 4 bases of the junction left unmatched. Germline V gene data show CDR1 as MDHEN and CDR2 as SYDVKM. The CDR3 spans 13 residues.

The CDR3 DNA reads as TGCGCCAGCTTTCGTACGGGAGGACGAAATGAGCAGTTCTTC. Its protein is CASFRTGGRNEQFF. The chain uses TRBV10-2 and TRBJ2-1; 7 bases line up with TRBD2. CDR3 length: 14 amino acids. CDR1 WSHSY and CDR2 SAAADI come from the germline V gene. V was pared by 8 bases and J by 7 bases, with 11 bases of the junction left unmatched.

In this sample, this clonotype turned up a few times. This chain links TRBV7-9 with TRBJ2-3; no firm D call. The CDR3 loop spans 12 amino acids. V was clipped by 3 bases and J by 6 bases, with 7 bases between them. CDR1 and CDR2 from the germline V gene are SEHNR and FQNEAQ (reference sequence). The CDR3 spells CASSFSVDTQYF. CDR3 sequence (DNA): TGTGCCAGCAGCTTCAGCGTGGATACGCAGTATTTT.

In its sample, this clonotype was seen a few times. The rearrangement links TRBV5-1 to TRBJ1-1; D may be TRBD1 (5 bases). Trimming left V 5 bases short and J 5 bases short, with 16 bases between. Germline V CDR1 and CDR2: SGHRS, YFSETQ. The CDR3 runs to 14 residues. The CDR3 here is CASSIVVGDTEAFF. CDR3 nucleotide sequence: TGCGCCAGCAGTATCGTCGTGGGGGATACTGAAGCTTTCTTT.

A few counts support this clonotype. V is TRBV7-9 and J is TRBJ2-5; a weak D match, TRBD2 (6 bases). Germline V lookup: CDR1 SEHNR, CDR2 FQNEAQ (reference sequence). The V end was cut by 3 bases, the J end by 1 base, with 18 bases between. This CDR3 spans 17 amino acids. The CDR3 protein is CASSFLRGKKTQETQYF. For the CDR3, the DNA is TGTGCCAGCAGCTTCTTGCGGGGCAAAAAAACCCAAGAGACCCAGTACTTC.